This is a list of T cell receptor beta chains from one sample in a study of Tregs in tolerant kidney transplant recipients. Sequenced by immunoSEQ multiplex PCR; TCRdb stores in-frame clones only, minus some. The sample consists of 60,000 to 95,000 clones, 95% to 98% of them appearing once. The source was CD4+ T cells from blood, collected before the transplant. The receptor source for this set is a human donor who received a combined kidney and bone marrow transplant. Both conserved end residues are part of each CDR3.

CDR3aa: CASSLNQGSYGYTF; v_gene: TRBV7-9; j_gene: TRBJ1-2
CDR3aa: CASSLALAGAYNEQFF; v_gene: TRBV7-9; j_gene: TRBJ2-1
CDR3aa: CASSLTSGGLQETQYF; v_gene: TRBV5-1; j_gene: TRBJ2-5
CDR3aa: CASSQQAAGNSYNSPLHF; v_gene: TRBV7-6; j_gene: TRBJ1-6
CDR3aa: CASSLVGSGGAPDTQYF; v_gene: TRBV7-2; j_gene: TRBJ2-3
CDR3aa: CASSPAMGGKTGNTIYF; v_gene: TRBV18; j_gene: TRBJ1-3
CDR3aa: CASSDPGYNEQFF; v_gene: TRBV25-1; j_gene: TRBJ2-1
CDR3aa: CASSVAADIPRWTQYF; v_gene: TRBV9; j_gene: TRBJ2-5
CDR3aa: CASSRKDSHGAGTF; v_gene: TRBV7-9; j_gene: TRBJ1-2
CDR3aa: CASSPSTGAKNIQYF; v_gene: TRBV27; j_gene: TRBJ2-4
CDR3aa: CAWSVYASDTQYF; v_gene: TRBV30; j_gene: TRBJ2-3
CDR3aa: CASSLLSFSGNTIYF; v_gene: TRBV7-9; j_gene: TRBJ1-3
CDR3aa: CASRLRTGYSYEQYF; v_gene: TRBV28; j_gene: TRBJ2-7
CDR3aa: CASRQGASVEQYF; v_gene: TRBV2; j_gene: TRBJ2-7
CDR3aa: CASSLAGGSNYEQYF; v_gene: TRBV5-1; j_gene: TRBJ2-7
CDR3aa: CASSGDREKPQHF; v_gene: TRBV19; j_gene: TRBJ1-5
CDR3aa: CASLHTDRGYEQYF; v_gene: TRBV28; j_gene: TRBJ2-7
CDR3aa: CASATQATLWDTQYF; v_gene: TRBV12-5; j_gene: TRBJ2-3
CDR3aa: CASGKAGDGGTDTQYF; v_gene: TRBV5-4; j_gene: TRBJ2-3
CDR3aa: CASSFGTVTEETQYF; v_gene: TRBV18; j_gene: TRBJ2-5
CDR3aa: CASTTAGPRGTQYF; v_gene: TRBV7-9; j_gene: TRBJ2-5
CDR3aa: CASSVELAGGPSTDTQYF; v_gene: TRBV9; j_gene: TRBJ2-3
CDR3aa: CASSMSGGAKRVKYF; v_gene: TRBV19; j_gene: TRBJ2-5
CDR3aa: CASSLAQGYGTEAFF; v_gene: TRBV7-2; j_gene: TRBJ1-1
CDR3aa: CASSLFPGGTGSDTQYF; v_gene: TRBV7-2; j_gene: TRBJ2-3
CDR3aa: CASTPRGNTEAFF; v_gene: TRBV19; j_gene: TRBJ1-1
CDR3aa: CASSLTGRGGLTTTQYF; v_gene: TRBV7-3; j_gene: TRBJ2-3
CDR3aa: CASSQGGLAEETQYF; v_gene: TRBV4-2; j_gene: TRBJ2-5
CDR3aa: CASSGGVSQPQHF; v_gene: TRBV6-6; j_gene: TRBJ1-5
CDR3aa: CASSPQGLAGFYEQFF; v_gene: TRBV7-8; j_gene: TRBJ2-1
CDR3aa: CASSYSFRQGAYEQYF; v_gene: TRBV6-5; j_gene: TRBJ2-7
CDR3aa: CASSVVKGGTSGRGNEQFF; v_gene: TRBV9; j_gene: TRBJ2-1
CDR3aa: CASSPKGYTGGYTF; v_gene: TRBV11-3; j_gene: TRBJ1-2
CDR3aa: CASTYPGGRNTEAFF; v_gene: TRBV6-1; j_gene: TRBJ1-1
CDR3aa: CASRRTGGLYTGELFF; v_gene: TRBV19; j_gene: TRBJ2-2
CDR3aa: CASSLVPSTSSYNSPLHF; v_gene: TRBV5-1; j_gene: TRBJ1-6
CDR3aa: CASSPGRTSGLYF; v_gene: TRBV6-5; j_gene: TRBJ2-3
CDR3aa: CSVEETSGPPDTQYF; v_gene: TRBV29-1; j_gene: TRBJ2-3
CDR3aa: CASKRGREENEQFF; v_gene: TRBV7-2; j_gene: TRBJ2-1
CDR3aa: CASSLIRTTYEQYF; v_gene: TRBV7-2; j_gene: TRBJ2-7
CDR3aa: CSVEGQGGKAFF; v_gene: TRBV29-1; j_gene: TRBJ1-1
CDR3aa: CASSLGQGMYGYTF; v_gene: TRBV7-2; j_gene: TRBJ1-2
CDR3aa: CATSRDPTGQAGGNTIYF; v_gene: TRBV15; j_gene: TRBJ1-3
CDR3aa: CASSQDRGYGYTF; v_gene: TRBV14; j_gene: TRBJ1-2
CDR3aa: CASSLPMEGVGYGYTF; v_gene: TRBV28; j_gene: TRBJ1-2
CDR3aa: CASSPARSTLHF; v_gene: TRBV7-8; j_gene: TRBJ1-6
CDR3aa: CASSAVQGFAGELFF; v_gene: TRBV9; j_gene: TRBJ2-2
CDR3aa: CAWSAGQGVGYTF; v_gene: TRBV30; j_gene: TRBJ1-2
CDR3aa: CASSRGRPGATNEKLFF; v_gene: TRBV5-6; j_gene: TRBJ1-4
CDR3aa: CASSQVKGTWVYEQYF; v_gene: TRBV4-3; j_gene: TRBJ2-7
CDR3aa: CASFPGGVRQETQYF; v_gene: TRBV5-4; j_gene: TRBJ2-5
CDR3aa: CASSPRSGGYEQYF; v_gene: TRBV27; j_gene: TRBJ2-7
CDR3aa: CASSTGKGSGANVLTF; v_gene: TRBV21-1; j_gene: TRBJ2-6
CDR3aa: CAISAPNRGFVF; v_gene: TRBV10-3; j_gene: TRBJ2-7
CDR3aa: CASTPDRASYNEQFF; v_gene: TRBV2; j_gene: TRBJ2-1
CDR3aa: CAISKNSGRNEQFF; v_gene: TRBV10-3; j_gene: TRBJ2-1
CDR3aa: CAISDTSGRERTDTQYF; v_gene: TRBV10-3; j_gene: TRBJ2-3
CDR3aa: CASSMDRPGRGRRATNEKLFF; v_gene: TRBV19; j_gene: TRBJ1-4
CDR3aa: CASRVTGGSGTDTQYF; v_gene: TRBV2; j_gene: TRBJ2-3